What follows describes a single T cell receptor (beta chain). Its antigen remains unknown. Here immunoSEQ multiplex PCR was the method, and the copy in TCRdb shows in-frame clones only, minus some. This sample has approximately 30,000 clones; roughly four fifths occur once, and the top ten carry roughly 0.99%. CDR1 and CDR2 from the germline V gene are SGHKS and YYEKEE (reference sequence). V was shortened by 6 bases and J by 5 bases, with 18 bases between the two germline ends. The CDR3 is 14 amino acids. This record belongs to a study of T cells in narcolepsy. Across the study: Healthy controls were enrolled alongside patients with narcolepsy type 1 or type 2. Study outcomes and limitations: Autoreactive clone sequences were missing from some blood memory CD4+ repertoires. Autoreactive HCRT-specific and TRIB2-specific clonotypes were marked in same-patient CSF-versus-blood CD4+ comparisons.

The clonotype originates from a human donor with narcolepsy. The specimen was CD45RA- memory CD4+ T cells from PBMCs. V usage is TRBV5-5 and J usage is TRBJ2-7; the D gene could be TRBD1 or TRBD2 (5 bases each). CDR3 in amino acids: CASTRAGSINEQYF. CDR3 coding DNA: TGTGCCAGCACCAGGGCAGGGAGTATCAACGAGCAGTACTTC.